The 23 T cell receptor beta chains in this list originate from one sample, sequenced in a study of tumor-infiltrating lymphocytes in primary liver carcinoma. The authors took blood RNA from unsorted whole blood and also extracted germline DNA. The researchers produced TCR beta cDNA from around 0.5 ug total RNA with a constant-region primer. The TCR beta library was amplified through three nested multiplex PCR rounds in a modified ARM-PCR procedure. Researchers ran the first two PCR rounds for roughly 11 cycles each with TRBV1-TRBV30 forward primers and a C-beta reverse primer. TCRdb itself ran the multiplex PCR reads through MiXCR, one entry per CDR3 protein. The sample has over 250,000 distinct CDR3 sequences, approximately 54% seen once; the top ten hold approximately 15%. Specimen: peripheral blood. The receptor set was obtained from a woman aged 25 to 45 with primary liver carcinoma and hepatitis B virus infection.

The chain combines TRBV29-1 with TRBJ2-3; D remains ambiguous. The assigned J gene may be wrong: the sequence end matches TRBJ1-5 better. Germline lookup yields CDR1 SQVTM and CDR2 ANQGSEA. The CDR3 runs to 15 residues. The DNA of the CDR3 is TGCAGCGTTGAAGATCAGGAGGCGCTGGCGAATACGCAGCATTTT. Translating it yields CSVEDQEALANTQHF.

As for this clonotype: A much larger clone differs by one base, so this may be a read error. The rearrangement links TRBV6-5 to TRBJ2-5; TRBD2 agrees at 8 bases. Germline CDR1 and CDR2: MNHEY and SVGAGI. Trimming at V came to 7 bases and at J to 7 bases, leaving 11 bases not matched to a gene. This CDR3 spans 14 amino acids. CDR3 loop: CASIPPAGEGTQYF. Written as DNA, the CDR3 is TGTGCCAGCATTCCACCAGCGGGAGAGGGGACCCAGTACTTC.

As regards this clonotype: The junction and the germline gene differ at one end; a read error may be behind it. This chain's CDR3 is CSVAGVGREETQYF. As DNA, the CDR3 is TGCAGCGTAGCGGGGGTGGGGCGGGAAGAGACGCAGTACTTC. The rearrangement links TRBV29-1 to TRBJ2-5, with 8 bases aligning to TRBD2. Germline CDR1 and CDR2: SQVTM and ANQGSEA. The CDR3 spans 14 residues.

This clonotype was seen only a few times. J is TRBJ2-3 and V is TRBV14; D gene ambiguous. This CDR3 spans 9 amino acids. The V and J ends lost 4 bases and 9 bases respectively, with 2 bases between them. Germline V gene lookup returns CDR1 SGHDN and CDR2 FVKESK. CDR3: CASSRTQYF. In nucleotides, the CDR3 is TGTGCCAGCAGCCGAACGCAGTATTTT.

To note about this clonotype: This sequence may be a read error, since a much larger clone differs from it by one base. Without the conserved terminal phenylalanine or tryptophan, this CDR3 likely stems from a read error. The chain employs TRBV6-6 and TRBJ2-3, with a tentative D call TRBD2 (5 bases). V was shortened by 6 bases and J by 2 bases, with 15 bases between the two germline ends. In germline, CDR1 is MNHNY, CDR2 SVGAGI (reference sequence). This CDR3 spans 15 amino acids. DNA for the CDR3: TGTGCCAGCAGCCCAGGAGGAAGCTTCACAGATACGCAGTATCTT. Translated: CASSPGGSFTDTQYL.

For this clonotype: A much larger clonotype is one base distant, so this may be a read error. This sequence joins TRBV6-5 and TRBJ2-2; D ambiguous. V lost 7 bases to trimming and J lost 0 bases, with 18 bases between them. This CDR3 contains 17 residues. The germline gives CDR1 MNHEY, CDR2 SVGAGI. The CDR3 DNA sequence: TGTGCCAGCACTTCCCCGCAGGAGCTCGCGAACACCGGGGAGCTGTTTTTT. As protein: CASTSPQELANTGELFF.

This clonotype occurred a few times. With a much larger clone just one base away, this may be a read error. The CDR3 protein is CASSYGQSSGTNVLTF. The CDR3 nucleotides read TGTGCCAGCAGTTACGGCCAGAGCTCTGGGACCAACGTCCTGACTTTC. The rearrangement joins TRBV6-2 or TRBV6-3 to TRBJ2-6; no reliable D call. The CDR3 has 16 residues. Germline V gene data show CDR1 as MNHEY and CDR2 as SVGEGT.

In its sample, this clonotype was seen many times. The rearrangement uses TRBV6-1 and TRBJ1-1; D is possibly TRBD1 (5 bases). V lost 6 bases to trimming and J lost 3 bases, with 8 bases between them. The CDR3 totals 12 residues. Germline V gene sequence: CDR1 MNHNS, CDR2 SASEGT. DNA for the CDR3: TGTGCCAGCAGCCAGGGTTACACTGAAGCTTTCTTT. This codes for CASSQGYTEAFF.

Details on this clonotype: Lacking the conserved final phenylalanine or tryptophan, this CDR3 likely reflects a read error. The chain uses TRBV11-2 and TRBJ2-5; 7 bases are shared with TRBD1. V trimming: 4 bases; J trimming: 5 bases; junction bases outside the gene matches: 10. This CDR3 contains 15 residues. Germline CDR1 is SGHAT and CDR2 is FQNNGV. In DNA form, the CDR3 reads TGTGCCAGCAGCTCCCTTAGGGGGCTATGGGAGACCCAGTACTTG. Translation: CASSSLRGLWETQYL.

This clonotype was recorded a few times. This may arise from a read error, as a much more abundant clone is one base away. V is TRBV6-5 and J is TRBJ2-3, with 12 positions matching TRBD2. Germline assignment: CDR1 MNHEY and CDR2 SVGAGI. The CDR3 runs to 15 residues. CDR3 sequence: CVSNPGLAGTDTQYF. As DNA, the CDR3 is TGTGTCAGCAACCCAGGACTAGCGGGAACAGATACGCAGTATTTT.

With regard to this clonotype: One end of the junction varies from germline; a read error may be responsible. This rearrangement joins TRBV6-5 to TRBJ2-7, with D unresolved. The CDR3 covers 15 residues. Looked up from germline, CDR1 is MNHEY and CDR2 is SVGAGI. CDR3 region: CASSYKESSSYEQHF. For the CDR3, the DNA is TGTGCCAGCAGTTACAAGGAAAGTAGCTCCTACGAGCAGCACTTC.

Of note for this clonotype: This sequence may be a read error, since a much larger clone differs from it by one base. The chain combines TRBV29-1 with TRBJ1-1, with a possible D match to TRBD1 (5 bases). This CDR3 is 13 amino acids long. Germline assignment: CDR1 SQVTM and CDR2 ANQGSEA. Written as DNA, the CDR3 is TGCAACGCAAGCGCGACAGTTCGCACTGAAGCTTTCTTT. This sequence encodes CNASATVRTEAFF. The full variable domain, rest sourced from reference TRBV29-1 and TRBJ1-1, is SAVISQKPSRDICQRGTSLTIQCQVDSQVTMMFWYRQQPGQSLTLIATANQGSEATYESGFVIDKFPISRPNLTFSTLTVSNMSPEDSSIYLCNASATVRTEAFFGQGTRLTVV.

A remark on this clonotype: The CDR3 end shows no conserved phenylalanine or tryptophan, and so a read error is likely. Here the CDR3 reads CASRPTGTTYEQYL. Written as DNA, the CDR3 is TGTGCCAGCAGACCGACCGGGACAACCTACGAGCAGTACCTC. This rearrangement joins TRBV7-9 to TRBJ2-7, with a possible D match to TRBD1 (6 bases). Trimming left V 6 bases short and J 2 bases short, with 14 bases between. The V gene's germline CDR1 is SEHNR and CDR2 FQNEAQ (reference sequence). This CDR3 has 14 residues.

V is TRBV7-8 and J is TRBJ1-5, with TRBD1 identical over 7 bases. Germline V gene lookup returns CDR1 SGHVS and CDR2 FQNEAQ. Unmatched junction bases numbered 12, after V lost 4 bases and J lost 0 bases. This CDR3 region has 18 residues. The CDR3 sequence is CASSSGQASIYSNQPQHF. CDR3 DNA: TGTGCCAGCAGCTCTGGACAGGCTTCTATCTATAGCAATCAGCCCCAGCATTTT.

To note about this clonotype: The junction differs from germline at one of its ends, possibly a read error. This chain connects TRBV6-6 to TRBJ2-7, with D uncertain. The germline V gene encodes CDR1 MNHNY and CDR2 SVGAGI (reference sequence). The length of the CDR3 is 12 residues. The CDR3 DNA follows: TGTGCCAACAGTTACGGAGAACGCGAGCAGTACTTC. Encoded protein: CANSYGEREQYF.

In the case of this clonotype: Compared with germline, one end of the junction differs, possibly owing to a read error. The J gene is TRBJ2-7, the V gene TRBV11-3; no clear D gene. CDR3 size: 11 residues. From germline, CDR1 is SGHNT and CDR2 YENEEA. In nucleotides, the CDR3 is TGTGCTAGCAGCTTAAGACACGAGCAGTACTTC. This gives the protein CASSLRHEQYF.

Remarks on this clonotype: This may be a read error, as it is one base from a much larger clone. The J gene is TRBJ1-5, the V gene TRBV4-2; TRBD1 might be the D (6 bases). In germline, CDR1 is LGHNA, CDR2 YNFKEQ. This CDR3 is 16 amino acids long. V was cut by 7 bases and J by 4 bases, with 20 bases left in between. The CDR3 nucleotides read TGTGCCAGCAACCAGGATACCGGGACACTGAATCAGCCCCAGCATTTT. Protein product: CASNQDTGTLNQPQHF.

Comment on this clonotype: This sequence may be a read error, since a much larger clone differs from it by one base. The chain couples TRBV6-5 to TRBJ2-4; 8 bases align to TRBD2. CDR1 MNHEY and CDR2 SVGAGI come from the germline V gene. The CDR3 runs to 11 residues. Trimming took 5 bases from V and 15 from J; bases not matched to a gene: 6. CDR3 nucleotides: TGTGCCAGCAGTGAGGGACTAGTTCGGTACTTC. Its protein is CASSEGLVRYF.

Points on this clonotype: A read error may explain this, as a much larger clone is one base away. The V gene is TRBV6-2 or TRBV6-3, the J gene TRBJ2-7; the match to TRBD1 covers 8 bases. Germline assignment: CDR1 MNHEY and CDR2 SVGEGT. The CDR3 loop spans 16 amino acids. Trimming cost V 4 bases and J 8 bases; bases outside gene matches: 16. CDR3 sequence reads: CASSWDRTGGSHKQYF. The CDR3 nucleotides read TGTGCCAGCAGTTGGGACAGGACCGGGGGTTCGCACAAGCAGTACTTC.

About this clonotype: This CDR3 is missing its conserved last phenylalanine or tryptophan, likely due to a read error. V and J are TRBV6-6 and TRBJ1-4, with D hard to call. V shed 2 bases and J shed 7 bases, with 8 bases lying between them. CDR1 and CDR2 (germline): MNHNY, SVGAGI (reference sequence). The CDR3 sequence is 13 residues long. The CDR3 loop is CASSYGPIEKLFL. The CDR3, as DNA: TGTGCCAGCAGTTACGGCCCAATTGAAAAACTGTTTTTA.

Comments on this clonotype: A single base separates this from a much larger clone, so it may be a read error. The genes are TRBV29-1 and TRBJ1-1; D is uncertain. From germline, CDR1 is SQVTM and CDR2 ANQGSEA. The CDR3 length is 12 residues. Trimming removed 8 bases at V and 1 base at J, with 11 bases between. CDR3 loop: CSLVRGNTEAFF. The CDR3, as DNA: TGCAGCCTTGTCCGGGGGAACACTGAAGCTTTCTTT.

This clonotype occurred many times. The V call is TRBV11-3, the J call TRBJ1-2; 7 bases fit TRBD1. With 7 bases clipped from V and 6 bases from J, the junction kept 2 bases outside the gene matches. There are 11 residues in the CDR3. Germline V gene sequence: CDR1 SGHNT, CDR2 YENEEA. The CDR3 sequence: CASKTGDGYTF. In nucleotides, the CDR3 is TGTGCCAGCAAAACAGGGGATGGCTACACCTTC.

This clonotype was counted a single time. The CDR3 carries no conserved terminal phenylalanine or tryptophan, so it likely arises from a read error. J is TRBJ2-7 and V is TRBV29-1; D perhaps matches TRBD2 (5 bases). Germline V gene sequence: CDR1 SQVTM, CDR2 ANQGSEA. The length of the CDR3 is 12 residues. The CDR3: CNCRENSYEQYS. For the CDR3, the DNA is TGCAACTGTCGGGAAAACTCCTACGAGCAGTACTCC.